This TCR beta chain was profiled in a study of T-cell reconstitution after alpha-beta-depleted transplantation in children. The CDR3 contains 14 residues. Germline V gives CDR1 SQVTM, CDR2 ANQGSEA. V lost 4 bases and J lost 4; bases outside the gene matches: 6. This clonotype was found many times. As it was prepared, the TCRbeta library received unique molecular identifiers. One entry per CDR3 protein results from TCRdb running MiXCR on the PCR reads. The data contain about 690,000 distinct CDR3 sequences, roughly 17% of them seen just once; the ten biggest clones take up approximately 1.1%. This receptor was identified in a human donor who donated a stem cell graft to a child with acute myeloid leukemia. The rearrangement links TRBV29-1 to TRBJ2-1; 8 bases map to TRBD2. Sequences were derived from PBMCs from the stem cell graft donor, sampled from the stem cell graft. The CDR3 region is CSVVSGGRYNEQFF. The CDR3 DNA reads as TGCAGCGTTGTAAGCGGGGGCCGATACAATGAGCAGTTCTTC.